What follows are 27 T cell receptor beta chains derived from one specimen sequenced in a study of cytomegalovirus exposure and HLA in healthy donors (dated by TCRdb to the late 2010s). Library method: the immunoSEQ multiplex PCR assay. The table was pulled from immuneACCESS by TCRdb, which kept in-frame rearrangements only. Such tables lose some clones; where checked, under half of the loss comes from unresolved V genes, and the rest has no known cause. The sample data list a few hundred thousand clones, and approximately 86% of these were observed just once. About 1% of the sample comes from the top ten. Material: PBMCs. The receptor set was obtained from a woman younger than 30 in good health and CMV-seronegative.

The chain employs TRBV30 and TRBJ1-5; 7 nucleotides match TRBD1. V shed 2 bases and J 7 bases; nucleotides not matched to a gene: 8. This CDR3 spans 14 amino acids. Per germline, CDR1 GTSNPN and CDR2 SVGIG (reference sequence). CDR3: CAWSPGQALQPQHF. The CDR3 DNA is TGTGCCTGGAGTCCCGGACAGGCCTTGCAGCCCCAGCATTTT.

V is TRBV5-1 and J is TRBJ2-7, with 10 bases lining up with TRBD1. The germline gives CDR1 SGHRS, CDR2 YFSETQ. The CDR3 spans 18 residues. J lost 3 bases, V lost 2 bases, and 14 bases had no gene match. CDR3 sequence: CASSFRDRGANGIYEQYF. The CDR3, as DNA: TGCGCCAGCAGCTTCCGGGACAGGGGCGCTAATGGAATCTACGAGCAGTACTTC. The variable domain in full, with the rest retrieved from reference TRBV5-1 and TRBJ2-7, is KAGVTQTPRYLIKTRGQQVTLSCSPISGHRSVSWYQQTPGQGLQFLFEYFSETQRNKGNFPGRFSGRQFSNSRSEMNVSTLELGDSALYLCASSFRDRGANGIYEQYFGPGTRLTVT.

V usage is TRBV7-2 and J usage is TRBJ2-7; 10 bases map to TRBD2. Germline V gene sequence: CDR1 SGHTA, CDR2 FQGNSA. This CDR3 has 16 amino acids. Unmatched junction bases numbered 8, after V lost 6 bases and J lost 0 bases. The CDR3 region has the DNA TGTGCCAGCAGGCAAACTAGCGGGACCAGCTCCTACGAGCAGTACTTC. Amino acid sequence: CASRQTSGTSSYEQYF.

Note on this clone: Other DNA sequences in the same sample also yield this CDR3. The CDR3 spells CSVEEQGGTEAFF. The CDR3 nucleotides read TGCAGCGTTGAAGAACAGGGTGGCACTGAAGCTTTCTTT. The chain combines TRBV29-1 with TRBJ1-1, with D perhaps TRBD1 (6 bases). The CDR3 spans 13 residues. V was trimmed by 0 bases and J by 4 bases, leaving 9 bases between them. CDR1 SQVTM and CDR2 ANQGSEA come from the germline V gene.

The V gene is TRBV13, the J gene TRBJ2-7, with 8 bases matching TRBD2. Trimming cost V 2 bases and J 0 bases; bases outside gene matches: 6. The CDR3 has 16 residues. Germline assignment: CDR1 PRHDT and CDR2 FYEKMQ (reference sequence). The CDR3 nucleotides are TGTGCCAGCAGCTTAAACCCGGGGGGGCGCTCCTACGAGCAGTACTTC. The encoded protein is CASSLNPGGRSYEQYF. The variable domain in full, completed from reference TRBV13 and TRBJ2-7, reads AAGVIQSPRHLIKEKRETATLKCYPIPRHDTVYWYQQGPGQDPQFLISFYEKMQSDKGSIPDRFSAQQFSDYHSELNMSSLELGDSALYFCASSLNPGGRSYEQYFGPGTRLTVT.

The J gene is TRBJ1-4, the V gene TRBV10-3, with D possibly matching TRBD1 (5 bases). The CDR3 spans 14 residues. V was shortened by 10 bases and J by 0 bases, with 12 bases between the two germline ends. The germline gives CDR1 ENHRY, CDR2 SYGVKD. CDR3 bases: TGTGCCACCGGCGGGGGTCCAACTAATGAAAAACTGTTTTTT. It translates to CATGGGPTNEKLFF.

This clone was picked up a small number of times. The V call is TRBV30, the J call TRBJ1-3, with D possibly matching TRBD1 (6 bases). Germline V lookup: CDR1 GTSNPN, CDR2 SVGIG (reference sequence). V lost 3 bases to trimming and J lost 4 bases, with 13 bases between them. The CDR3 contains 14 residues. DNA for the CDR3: TGTGCCTGGAGCAGGACAGAGCGCGGAAACACCATATATTTT. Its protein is CAWSRTERGNTIYF.

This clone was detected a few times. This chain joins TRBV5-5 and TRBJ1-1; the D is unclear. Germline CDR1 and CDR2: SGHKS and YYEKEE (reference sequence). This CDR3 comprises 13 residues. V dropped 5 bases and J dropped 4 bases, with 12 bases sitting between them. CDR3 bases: TGTGCCAGCAGTCTTGAGTCCCGCACTGAAGCTTTCTTT. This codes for CASSLESRTEAFF.

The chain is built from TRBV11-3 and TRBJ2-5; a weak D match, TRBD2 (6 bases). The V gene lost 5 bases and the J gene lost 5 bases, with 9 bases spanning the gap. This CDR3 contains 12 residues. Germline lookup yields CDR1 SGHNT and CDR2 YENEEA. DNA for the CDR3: TGTGCCAGCAGCCGACGGGGGGAGACCCAGTACTTC. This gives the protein CASSRRGETQYF.

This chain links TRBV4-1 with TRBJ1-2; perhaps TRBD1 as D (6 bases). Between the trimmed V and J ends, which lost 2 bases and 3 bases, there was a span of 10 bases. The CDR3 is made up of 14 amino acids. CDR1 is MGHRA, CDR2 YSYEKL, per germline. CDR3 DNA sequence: TGCGCCAGCAGCCAACCAGGGGATTACTATGGCTACACCTTC. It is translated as CASSQPGDYYGYTF.

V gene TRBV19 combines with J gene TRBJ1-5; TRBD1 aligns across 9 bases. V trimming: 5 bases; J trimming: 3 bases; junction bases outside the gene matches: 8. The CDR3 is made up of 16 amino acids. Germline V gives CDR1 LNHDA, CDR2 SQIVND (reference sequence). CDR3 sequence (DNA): TGTGCCAGTAGTCGGCCGGGACAGGGACCCAATCAGCCCCAGCATTTT. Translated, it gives CASSRPGQGPNQPQHF.

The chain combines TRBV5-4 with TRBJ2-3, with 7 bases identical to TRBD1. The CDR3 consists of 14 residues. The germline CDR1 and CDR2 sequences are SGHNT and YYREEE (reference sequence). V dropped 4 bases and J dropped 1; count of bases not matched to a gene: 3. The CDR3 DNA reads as TGTGCCAGCAGCCGACAGGGTGGCACAGATACGCAGTATTTT. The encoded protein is CASSRQGGTDTQYF.

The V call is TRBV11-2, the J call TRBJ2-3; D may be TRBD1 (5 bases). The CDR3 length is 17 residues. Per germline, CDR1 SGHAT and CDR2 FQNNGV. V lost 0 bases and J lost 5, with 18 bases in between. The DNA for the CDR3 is TGTGCCAGCAGCTTAGATATTGGGGCGCGAGTTGTAGATACGCAGTATTTT. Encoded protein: CASSLDIGARVVDTQYF.

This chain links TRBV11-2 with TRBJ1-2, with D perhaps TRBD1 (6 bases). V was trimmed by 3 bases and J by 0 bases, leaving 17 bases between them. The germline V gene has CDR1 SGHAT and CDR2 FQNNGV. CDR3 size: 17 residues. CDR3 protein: CASSFRQEPYSNYGYTF. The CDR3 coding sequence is TGTGCCAGCAGCTTTAGACAGGAGCCCTATTCTAACTATGGCTACACCTTC. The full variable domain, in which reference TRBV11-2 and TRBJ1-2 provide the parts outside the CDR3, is EAGVAQSPRYKIIEKRQSVAFWCNPISGHATLYWYQQILGQGPKLLIQFQNNGVVDDSQLPKDRFSAERLKGVDSTLKIQPAKLEDSAVYLCASSFRQEPYSNYGYTFGSGTRLTVV.

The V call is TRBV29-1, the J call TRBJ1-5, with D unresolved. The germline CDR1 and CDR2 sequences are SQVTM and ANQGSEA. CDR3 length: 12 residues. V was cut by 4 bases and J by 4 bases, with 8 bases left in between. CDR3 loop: CSVVFGNQPQHF. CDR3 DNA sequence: TGCAGCGTTGTTTTCGGGAATCAGCCCCAGCATTTT.

DNA for the CDR3: TGTGCCAGCAGCGACCCGGGACAGATTAACTATGGCTACACCTTC. Amino acids: CASSDPGQINYGYTF. V is TRBV5-6 and J is TRBJ1-2, with 7 bases fitting TRBD1. Unmatched junction bases numbered 7, after V lost 4 bases and J lost 1 base. CDR1 is SGHDT, CDR2 YYEEEE, per germline. CDR3 length: 15 residues.

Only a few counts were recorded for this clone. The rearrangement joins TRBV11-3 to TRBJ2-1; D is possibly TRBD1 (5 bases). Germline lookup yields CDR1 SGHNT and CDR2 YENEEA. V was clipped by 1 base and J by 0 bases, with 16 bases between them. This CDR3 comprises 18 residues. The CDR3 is CASSLGTTVLSSYNEQFF. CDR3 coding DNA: TGTGCCAGCAGCTTAGGGACGACAGTTCTTAGCTCCTACAATGAGCAGTTCTTC.

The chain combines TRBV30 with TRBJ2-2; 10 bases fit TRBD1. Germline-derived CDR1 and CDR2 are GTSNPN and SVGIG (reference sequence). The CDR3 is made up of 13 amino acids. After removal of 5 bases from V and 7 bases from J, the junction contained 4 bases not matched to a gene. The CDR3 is CAWSGTGVGELFF. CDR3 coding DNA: TGTGCCTGGTCCGGGACAGGGGTCGGGGAGCTGTTTTTT.

This CDR3 is CASSFSHTDTQYF. CDR3 coding DNA: TGTGCCAGCAGTTTTTCACACACAGATACGCAGTATTTT. The genes are TRBV27 and TRBJ2-3, with unresolved D. V lost 3 bases to trimming and J lost 2 bases, with 6 bases between them. There are 13 residues in the CDR3. Germline V lookup: CDR1 MNHEY, CDR2 SMNVEV (reference sequence).

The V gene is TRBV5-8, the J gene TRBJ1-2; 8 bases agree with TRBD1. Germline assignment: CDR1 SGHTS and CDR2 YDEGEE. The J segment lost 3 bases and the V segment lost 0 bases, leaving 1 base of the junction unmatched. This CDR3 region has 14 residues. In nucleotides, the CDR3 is TGTGCCAGCAGCTTGGACAGGGGGTACTATGGCTACACCTTC. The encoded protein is CASSLDRGYYGYTF.

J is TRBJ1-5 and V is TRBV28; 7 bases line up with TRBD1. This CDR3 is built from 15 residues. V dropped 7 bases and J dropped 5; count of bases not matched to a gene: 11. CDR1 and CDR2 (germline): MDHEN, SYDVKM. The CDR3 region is CASKSPDRAYQPQHF. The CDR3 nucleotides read TGTGCCAGCAAATCCCCCGACAGGGCATATCAGCCCCAGCATTTT.

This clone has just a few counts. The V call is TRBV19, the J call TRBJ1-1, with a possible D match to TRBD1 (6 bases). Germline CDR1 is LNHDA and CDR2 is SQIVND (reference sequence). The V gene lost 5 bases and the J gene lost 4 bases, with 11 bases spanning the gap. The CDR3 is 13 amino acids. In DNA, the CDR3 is TGTGCCAGTAGTCTAACAGGGAGCACTGAAGCTTTCTTT. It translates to CASSLTGSTEAFF. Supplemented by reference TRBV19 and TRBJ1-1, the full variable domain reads DGGITQSPKYLFRKEGQNVTLSCEQNLNHDAMYWYRQDPGQGLRLIYYSQIVNDFQKGDIAEGYSVSREKKESFPLTVTSAQKNPTAFYLCASSLTGSTEAFFGQGTRLTVV.

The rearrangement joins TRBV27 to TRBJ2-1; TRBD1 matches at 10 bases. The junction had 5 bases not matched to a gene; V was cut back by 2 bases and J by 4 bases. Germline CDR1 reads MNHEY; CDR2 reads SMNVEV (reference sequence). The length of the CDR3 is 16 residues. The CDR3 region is CASSLPGTGVYNEQFF. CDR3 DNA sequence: TGTGCCAGCAGTTTACCAGGGACAGGGGTTTACAATGAGCAGTTCTTC.

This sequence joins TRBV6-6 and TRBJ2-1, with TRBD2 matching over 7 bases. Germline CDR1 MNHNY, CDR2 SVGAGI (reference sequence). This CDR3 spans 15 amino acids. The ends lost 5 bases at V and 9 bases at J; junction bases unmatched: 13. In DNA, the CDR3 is TGTGCCAGCAGTCCCAGCGGGATAAAAGGTCTTGAGCAGTTCTTC. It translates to CASSPSGIKGLEQFF.

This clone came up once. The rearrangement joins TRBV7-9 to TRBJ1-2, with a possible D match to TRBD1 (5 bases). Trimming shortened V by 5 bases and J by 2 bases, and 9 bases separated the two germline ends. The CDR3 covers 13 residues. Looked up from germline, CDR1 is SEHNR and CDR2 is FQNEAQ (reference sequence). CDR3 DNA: TGTGCCAGCAGCGCGGGGCCGAACTATGGCTACACCTTC. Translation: CASSAGPNYGYTF.

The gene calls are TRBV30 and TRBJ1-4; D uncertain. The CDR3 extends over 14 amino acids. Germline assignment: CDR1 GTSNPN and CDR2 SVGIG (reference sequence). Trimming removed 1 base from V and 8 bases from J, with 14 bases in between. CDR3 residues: CAWSGGVAQEKLFF. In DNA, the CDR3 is TGTGCCTGGAGTGGGGGAGTCGCTCAAGAAAAACTGTTTTTT.

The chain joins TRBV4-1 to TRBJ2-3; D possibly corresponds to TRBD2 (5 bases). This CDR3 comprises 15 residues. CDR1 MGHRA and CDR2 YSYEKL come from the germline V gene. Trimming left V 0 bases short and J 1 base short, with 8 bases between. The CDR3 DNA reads TGCGCCAGCAGCCAAGATCCGAGGGGCACAGATACGCAGTATTTT. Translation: CASSQDPRGTDTQYF.